A single T cell receptor (beta chain) is shown here with its context. Assay used: immunoSEQ multiplex PCR; TCRdb lists only in-frame clones, some missing. The sample has some 31,000 clones, around 92% seen once. This entry is derived from a study of T cell changes during pregnancy in multiple sclerosis. The sequences come from CD8+ T cells from peripheral blood mononuclear cells, collected in the second trimester of pregnancy. The sequence was obtained from a female donor in good health, enrolled as a control in a pregnancy study.

The CDR3 DNA sequence: TGCGCCAGCAGCTCGGGATCGAACAATGAGCAGTTCTTC. This encodes CASSSGSNNEQFF. The chain has TRBV5-1 and TRBJ2-1; perhaps TRBD2 as D (5 bases). The CDR3 is 13 amino acids. Germline V gene lookup returns CDR1 SGHRS and CDR2 YFSETQ. Trimming took off 3 bases at V and 5 bases at J, with 9 bases between the two ends.